This T cell receptor (beta chain) emerged from a study of T cell responses to AZD1222 COVID-19 vaccine. The CDR3 sequence is 15 residues long. The V end was cut by 4 bases, the J end by 4 bases, with 14 bases between. Germline lookup yields CDR1 SGHAT and CDR2 FQNNGV. Sequencing used immunoSEQ multiplex PCR; TCRdb keeps in-frame clones, though not all of them. The data show approximately 150,000 clones, roughly nine tenths seen once. This TCR derives from an adult in good health. The rearrangement joins TRBV11-2 to TRBJ1-3; D call uncertain. Sequencing used peripheral blood, obtained on day 0 of AZD1222 vaccination. The CDR3, as DNA: TGTGCCAGCAGCTCCAAAATCGCCAAGGGAAACACCATATATTTT. It codes for CASSSKIAKGNTIYF.